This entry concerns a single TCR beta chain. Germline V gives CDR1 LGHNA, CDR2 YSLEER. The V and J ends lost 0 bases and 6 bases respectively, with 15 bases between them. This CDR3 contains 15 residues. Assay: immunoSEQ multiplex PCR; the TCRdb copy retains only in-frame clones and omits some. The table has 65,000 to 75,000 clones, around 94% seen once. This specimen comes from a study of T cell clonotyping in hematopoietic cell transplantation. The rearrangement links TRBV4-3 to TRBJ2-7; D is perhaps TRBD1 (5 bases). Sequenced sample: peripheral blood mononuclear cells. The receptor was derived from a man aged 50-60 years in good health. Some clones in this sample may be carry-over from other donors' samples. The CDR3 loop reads CASSQDRGKSIEQYF. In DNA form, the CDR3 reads TGCGCCAGCAGCCAAGATAGGGGAAAGAGTATCGAGCAGTACTTC.